The 28 T cell receptor beta chains below come from one sample, sequenced in a study of OX40 agonist ivuxolimab in advanced cancers. Sequencing used immunoSEQ multiplex PCR; TCRdb keeps in-frame clones, though not all of them. Of 35,000 or so clones in the sample, about 80% were seen once. The source material was CD4+ or CD8+ T cells sorted from blood, sampled in a trial of the OX40 agonist ivuxolimab. The receptors were gathered from an adult with an advanced solid tumor such as melanoma, head and neck, liver or kidney cancer.

The J gene is TRBJ2-5, the V gene TRBV2, with no clear D. This CDR3 has 13 residues. Germline loops: CDR1 SNHLY, CDR2 FYNNEI. V was trimmed by 7 bases and J by 4 bases, leaving 13 bases between them. The CDR3 sequence is CASKTTYGETQYF. The CDR3 DNA sequence: TGTGCCAGCAAAACAACCTACGGAGAGACCCAGTACTTC.

This chain links TRBV7-6 with TRBJ2-5; 8 bases are a match to TRBD2. Looked up from germline, CDR1 is SGHVS and CDR2 is FNYEAQ. Germline trimming cut 5 bases from V and 3 bases from J; bases unmatched to any gene: 8. The CDR3 is made up of 15 amino acids. Here the CDR3 DNA reads TGTGCCAGCAGCCCCCTCCGGGGGGGCGAAGAGACCCAGTACTTC. Its translation is CASSPLRGGEETQYF.

This chain links TRBV19 with TRBJ2-3; D call uncertain. The ends were cut back, 0 bases at V and 3 bases at J, with 4 bases in the middle. The CDR3 spans 13 residues. Germline CDR1 and CDR2: LNHDA and SQIVND (reference sequence). CDR3 sequence (DNA): TGTGCCAGTAGTATAGATGGAACAGATACGCAGTATTTT. Translating gives CASSIDGTDTQYF. The complete variable domain, with remaining parts taken from reference TRBV19 and TRBJ2-3, reads DGGITQSPKYLFRKEGQNVTLSCEQNLNHDAMYWYRQDPGQGLRLIYYSQIVNDFQKGDIAEGYSVSREKKESFPLTVTSAQKNPTAFYLCASSIDGTDTQYFGPGTRLTVL.

The chain employs TRBV4-3 and TRBJ2-1; 11 nucleotides agree with TRBD2. Germline V gene lookup returns CDR1 LGHNA and CDR2 YSLEER. Trimming removed 4 bases from V and 5 bases from J; junction bases left unmatched: 10. The CDR3 is made up of 17 amino acids. The CDR3: CASSLSGGGLQNNEQFF. The DNA of the CDR3 is TGCGCCAGCAGCCTTAGCGGGGGGGGCCTCCAAAACAATGAGCAGTTCTTC.

This clone was seen once. The V and J genes are TRBV7-9 and TRBJ1-1; a weak D match, TRBD1 (6 bases). CDR1 SEHNR and CDR2 FQNEAQ come from the germline V gene (reference sequence). CDR3 size: 15 residues. Trimming took off 4 bases at V and 5 bases at J, with 17 bases between the two ends. DNA of the CDR3: TGTGCCAGCAGCTCCCCCGTGGGGGCTAGTACTGAAGCTTTCTTT. The encoded protein is CASSSPVGASTEAFF.

In its sample, this clone was seen once. This chain uses TRBV7-2 with TRBJ2-7, with 7 bases identical to TRBD2. Trimming removed 0 bases from V and 3 bases from J; junction bases left unmatched: 5. This CDR3 has 15 amino acids. Per germline, CDR1 SGHTA and CDR2 FQGNSA. The CDR3 region is CASSLASGGGYEQYF. DNA for the CDR3: TGTGCCAGCAGCTTAGCGTCTGGCGGGGGCTACGAGCAGTACTTC.

This chain connects TRBV27 to TRBJ2-1, with D maybe TRBD2 (6 bases). The CDR3 spans 16 residues. Trimming took off 5 bases at V and 0 bases at J, with 14 bases between the two ends. Per the germline V gene, CDR1 is MNHEY and CDR2 is SMNVEV (reference sequence). As DNA, the CDR3 is TGTGCCAGCAGTCTCAGCGGGCCGAGCTCCTACAATGAGCAGTTCTTC. Residues: CASSLSGPSSYNEQFF.

The chain is built from TRBV5-4 and TRBJ1-1; perhaps TRBD1 as D (5 bases). Per germline, CDR1 SGHNT and CDR2 YYREEE (reference sequence). The CDR3 consists of 12 residues. V dropped 3 bases and J dropped 11 bases, with 14 bases sitting between them. The CDR3 is CASSWGPGGAFF. DNA for the CDR3: TGTGCCAGCAGCTGGGGACCGGGAGGGGCTTTCTTT.

The chain has TRBV11-2 and TRBJ1-1, with a weak D call TRBD1 (5 bases). The CDR3 totals 12 residues. CDR1 and CDR2 from the germline V gene are SGHAT and FQNNGV. Trimming took 2 bases from V and 5 from J, leaving 6 bases between them. The CDR3, as DNA: TGTGCCAGCAGCTTAAGGGGTACTGAAGCTTTCTTT. It specifies CASSLRGTEAFF.

The V gene is TRBV28, the J gene TRBJ2-7, with a possible D match to TRBD2 (5 bases). V was trimmed by 5 bases and J by 0 bases, leaving 17 bases between them. The CDR3 covers 16 residues. CDR1 and CDR2 from the germline V gene are MDHEN and SYDVKM. The CDR3 protein is CASSPRGLGPSYEQYF. In DNA form, the CDR3 reads TGTGCCAGCAGTCCTCGGGGATTAGGGCCCTCCTACGAGCAGTACTTC. The whole variable domain, remainder taken from reference TRBV28 and TRBJ2-7, is DVKVTQSSRYLVKRTGEKVFLECVQDMDHENMFWYRQDPGLGLRLIYFSYDVKMKEKGDIPEGYSVSREKKERFSLILESASTNQTSMYLCASSPRGLGPSYEQYFGPGTRLTVT.

V is TRBV28 and J is TRBJ2-7, with D uncertain. In germline, CDR1 is MDHEN, CDR2 SYDVKM. The CDR3 spans 11 residues. Trimming removed 6 bases at V and 5 bases at J, with 8 bases between. This CDR3 is CASSTLDEQYF. CDR3 DNA: TGTGCCAGCAGCACACTCGACGAGCAGTACTTC.

The chain combines TRBV5-1 with TRBJ2-1, with D unresolved. Trimming took off 0 bases at V and 5 bases at J, with 9 bases between the two ends. CDR3 size: 14 residues. Germline CDR1 and CDR2: SGHRS and YFSETQ. The CDR3 region has the DNA TGCGCCAGCAGCTTGGCCTTTCCACACAATGAGCAGTTCTTC. As protein: CASSLAFPHNEQFF.

V and J are TRBV25-1 and TRBJ2-1; D call uncertain. V lost 3 bases and J 10 bases, leaving 10 bases between the germline ends. CDR1 and CDR2 (germline): MGHDK, SYGVNS. CDR3 length equals 12 residues. The CDR3 loop is CASSDSPGEQFF. The CDR3 DNA follows: TGTGCCAGCAGTGATTCCCCGGGCGAGCAGTTCTTC. The whole variable domain, filled in from reference TRBV25-1 and TRBJ2-1, reads EADIYQTPRYLVIGTGKKITLECSQTMGHDKMYWYQQDPGMELHLIHYSYGVNSTEKGDLSSESTVSRIRTEHFPLTLESARPSHTSQYLCASSDSPGEQFFGPGTRLTVL.

This chain connects TRBV28 to TRBJ1-5; a possible D gene is TRBD1 (6 bases). Per germline, CDR1 MDHEN and CDR2 SYDVKM. V was clipped by 3 bases and J by 7 bases, with 13 bases between them. There are 14 residues in the CDR3. Here the CDR3 reads CASSLKQGRQPQHF. CDR3 bases: TGTGCCAGCAGTTTGAAACAGGGCCGCCAGCCCCAGCATTTT.

The chain couples TRBV30 to TRBJ1-3; D is uncertain. The CDR3 spans 12 residues. Trimming removed 2 bases from V and 4 bases from J, with 6 bases in between. Germline lookup yields CDR1 GTSNPN and CDR2 SVGIG (reference sequence). CDR3 nucleotides: TGTGCCTGGAGTTCCCTAGGAAACACCATATATTTT. Translation: CAWSSLGNTIYF. The entire variable domain, with the rest obtained from reference TRBV30 and TRBJ1-3, is as follows: SQTIHQWPATLVQPVGSPLSLECTVEGTSNPNLYWYRQAAGRGLQLLFYSVGIGQISSEVPQNLSASRPQDRQFILSSKKLLLSDSGFYLCAWSSLGNTIYFGEGSWLTVV.

The V gene is TRBV7-6, the J gene TRBJ2-7; D not resolved. Germline V lookup: CDR1 SGHVS, CDR2 FNYEAQ. CDR3 length equals 11 residues. Trimming cost V 4 bases and J 7 bases, with 8 bases left between them. CDR3 residues: CASSSSMEQYF. The CDR3 region has the DNA TGTGCCAGCAGCTCGTCCATGGAGCAGTACTTC.

The chain joins TRBV11-3 to TRBJ2-3; no definite D call. The CDR3 is 16 residues long. V lost 2 bases and J lost 0, with 12 bases in between. Germline V lookup: CDR1 SGHNT, CDR2 YENEEA. CDR3 bases: TGTGCCAGCAGCTTACGGGCTACGGCTAGCACAGATACGCAGTATTTT. Translated, it gives CASSLRATASTDTQYF.

The V call is TRBV6-5, the J call TRBJ2-1, with D tentatively TRBD1 (6 bases). Germline assignment: CDR1 MNHEY and CDR2 SVGAGI. V lost 10 bases, J lost 6 bases, and 10 bases lay in between. The CDR3 contains 11 residues. The CDR3 coding sequence is TGTGCCATCTCACAGGGCAATGAGCAGTTCTTC. Translating it yields CAISQGNEQFF.

V gene TRBV28 combines with J gene TRBJ2-7; TRBD1 aligns across 7 bases. CDR3 size: 15 residues. The V segment lost 5 bases and the J segment 1 base; nucleotides outside the gene matches: 8. Per germline, CDR1 MDHEN and CDR2 SYDVKM. CDR3 sequence: CASSPWTGPSYEQYF. CDR3 DNA: TGTGCCAGCAGTCCCTGGACAGGACCTTCCTACGAGCAGTACTTC.

This clone was seen a handful of times. V and J are TRBV11-2 and TRBJ2-1, with TRBD2 as a possible D gene (6 bases). The CDR3 has 14 residues. Per the germline V gene, CDR1 is SGHAT and CDR2 is FQNNGV. Trimming cost V 3 bases and J 8 bases, with 14 bases left between them. In nucleotides, the CDR3 is TGTGCCAGCAGCTTTTTCGGGAGTCCCGATGAGCAGTTCTTC. This translates into CASSFFGSPDEQFF.

The rearrangement uses TRBV5-6 and TRBJ2-4, with D uncertain. Trimming took off 0 bases at V and 1 base at J, with 5 bases between the two ends. Germline values: CDR1 SGHDT, CDR2 YYEEEE. The CDR3 has 14 residues. Here the CDR3 DNA reads TGTGCCAGCAGCTTGGACGGGGCCAAAAACATTCAGTACTTC. It yields the protein CASSLDGAKNIQYF.

The chain combines TRBV6-5 with TRBJ1-6; D is uncertain. Germline lookup yields CDR1 MNHEY and CDR2 SVGAGI. The CDR3 covers 13 residues. Trimming left V 0 bases short and J 10 bases short, with 7 bases between. The CDR3 spells CASSYSGISPLHF. The CDR3 DNA reads as TGTGCCAGCAGTTACTCTGGTATCTCACCCCTCCACTTT.

The rearrangement uses TRBV9 and TRBJ1-4, with a possible D match to TRBD1 (6 bases). Germline V CDR1 and CDR2: SGDLS, YYNGEE. The CDR3 is 14 amino acids. Trimming stripped 0 bases from V and 4 bases from J, with 7 bases between. In nucleotides, the CDR3 is TGTGCCAGCAGCGTAGCCAGGGGTAATGAAAAACTGTTTTTT. Its translation: CASSVARGNEKLFF.

V and J are TRBV7-8 and TRBJ2-6, with D uncertain. This CDR3 spans 14 amino acids. CDR1 SGHVS and CDR2 FQNEAQ come from the germline V gene. With 5 bases removed from V and 0 bases from J, the gap between germline ends came to 5 bases. The CDR3 DNA follows: TGTGCCAGCAGCCCCGTCTCTGGGGCCAACGTCCTGACTTTC. Amino acids: CASSPVSGANVLTF.

The chain carries TRBV7-6 and TRBJ2-5; D is uncertain. The better agreement between TRBJ2-7 and the DNA end casts doubt on the J call. This CDR3 comprises 15 residues. Germline values: CDR1 SGHVS, CDR2 FNYEAQ. The CDR3 loop reads CASSLEGASSYEQYF. CDR3 sequence (DNA): TGTGCCAGCAGCTTAGAAGGAGCCAGCTCCTACGAGCAGTACTTC.

The V call is TRBV6-9, the J call TRBJ1-1; D is unclear. V shed 11 bases and J shed 3 bases, with 22 bases lying between them. CDR3 size: 15 residues. CDR1 and CDR2 (germline): MNHGY, SVAAGI. The CDR3 region is CAPRPPSVWDTEAFF. The CDR3 nucleotides read TGTGCCCCCCGGCCACCCTCGGTCTGGGACACTGAAGCTTTCTTT.

This chain links TRBV27 with TRBJ2-1, with 8 positions matching TRBD2. The CDR3 spans 15 residues. Unmatched junction bases numbered 9, after V lost 7 bases and J lost 4 bases. Germline lookup yields CDR1 MNHEY and CDR2 SMNVEV (reference sequence). The CDR3 coding sequence is TGTGCCAGCACCCGGGGGGGCGGGGGGTACAATGAGCAGTTCTTC. This translates into CASTRGGGGYNEQFF.

This clone appeared a few times. The rearrangement joins TRBV28 to TRBJ1-2; 8 nucleotides line up with TRBD1. The CDR3 sequence is 14 residues long. The germline gives CDR1 MDHEN, CDR2 SYDVKM. Losses at the gene ends were 8 bases for V and 3 bases for J; bases not matched to a gene: 8. CDR3 bases: TGTGCCAGCGGACTGTCAGGGGGCCACTATGGCTACACCTTC. It specifies CASGLSGGHYGYTF.